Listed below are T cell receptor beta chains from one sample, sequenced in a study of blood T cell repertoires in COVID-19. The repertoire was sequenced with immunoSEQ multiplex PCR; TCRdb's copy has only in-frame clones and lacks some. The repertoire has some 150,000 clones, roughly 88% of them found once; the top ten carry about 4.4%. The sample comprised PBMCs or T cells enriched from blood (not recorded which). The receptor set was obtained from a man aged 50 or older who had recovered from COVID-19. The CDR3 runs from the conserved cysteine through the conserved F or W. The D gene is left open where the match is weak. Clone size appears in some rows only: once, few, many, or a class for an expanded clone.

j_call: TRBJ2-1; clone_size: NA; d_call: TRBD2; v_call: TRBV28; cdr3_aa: CASTSPGLAGGSYNEQFF; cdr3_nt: TGTGCCAGCACCTCCCCGGGACTAGCGGGGGGATCCTACAATGAGCAGTTCTTC
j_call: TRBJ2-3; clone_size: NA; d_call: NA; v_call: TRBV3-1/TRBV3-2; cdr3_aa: CASSQVGGGVDTQYF; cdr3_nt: TGTGCCAGCAGCCAAGTCGGAGGGGGGGTAGATACGCAGTATTTT
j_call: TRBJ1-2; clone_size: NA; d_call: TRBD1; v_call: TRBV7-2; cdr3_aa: CASSLEGGVHGYTF; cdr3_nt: TGTGCCAGCAGCTTAGAAGGGGGCGTTCACGGCTACACCTTC
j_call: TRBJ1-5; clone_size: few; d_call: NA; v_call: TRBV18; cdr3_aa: CASSQEGVPQHF; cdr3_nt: TGTGCCAGCTCACAAGAGGGTGTGCCCCAGCATTTT
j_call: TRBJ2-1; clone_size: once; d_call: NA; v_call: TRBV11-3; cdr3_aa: CASSQDSYNEQFF; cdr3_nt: TGTGCCAGCAGCCAGGACAGCTACAATGAGCAGTTCTTC
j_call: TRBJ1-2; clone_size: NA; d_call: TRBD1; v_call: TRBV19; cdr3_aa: CASSPRTGKIYGYTF; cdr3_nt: TGTGCCAGTAGTCCCAGGACAGGCAAAATTTATGGCTACACCTTC
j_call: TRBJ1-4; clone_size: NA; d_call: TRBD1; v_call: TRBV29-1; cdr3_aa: CSATGTGGPDEKLFF; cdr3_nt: TGCAGCGCGACCGGGACAGGGGGCCCTGATGAAAAACTGTTTTTT
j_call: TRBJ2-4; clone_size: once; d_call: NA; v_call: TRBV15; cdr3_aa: CATSRESGPLVQNIQYF; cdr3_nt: TGTGCCACCAGCAGAGAAAGCGGGCCCCTGGTTCAAAACATTCAGTACTTC
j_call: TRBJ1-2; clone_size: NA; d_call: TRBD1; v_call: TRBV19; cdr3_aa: CASSISGDRVYGYTF; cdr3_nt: TGTGCCAGTAGTATATCTGGGGACAGAGTCTATGGCTACACCTTC
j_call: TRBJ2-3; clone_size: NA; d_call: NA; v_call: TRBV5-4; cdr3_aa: CASSQGLPTDTQYF; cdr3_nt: TGTGCCAGCAGCCAGGGACTTCCCACAGATACGCAGTATTTT
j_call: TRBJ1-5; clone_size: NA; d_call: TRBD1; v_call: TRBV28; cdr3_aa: CASSTTGAYQPQHF; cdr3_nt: TGTGCCAGCAGTACCACAGGGGCCTATCAGCCCCAGCATTTT
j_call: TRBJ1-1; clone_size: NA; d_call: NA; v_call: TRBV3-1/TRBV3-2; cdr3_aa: CASSHRQAFDTEAFF; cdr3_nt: TGTGCCAGCAGCCACCGACAGGCCTTCGACACTGAAGCTTTCTTT
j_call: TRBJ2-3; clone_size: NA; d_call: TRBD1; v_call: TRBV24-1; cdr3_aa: CATSDWDSSSTDTQYF; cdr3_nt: TGTGCCACCAGTGATTGGGACAGTTCTAGCACAGATACGCAGTATTTT
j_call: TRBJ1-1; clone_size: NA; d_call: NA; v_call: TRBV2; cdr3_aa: CASTKAGIGTEAFF; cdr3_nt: TGTGCCAGCACCAAAGCAGGTATCGGCACTGAAGCTTTCTTT
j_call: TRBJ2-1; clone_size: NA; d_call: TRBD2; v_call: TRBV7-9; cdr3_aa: CASSLGGSLAGAYNEQFF; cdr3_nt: TGTGCCAGCAGCTTAGGGGGTTCACTAGCGGGAGCCTACAATGAGCAGTTCTTC
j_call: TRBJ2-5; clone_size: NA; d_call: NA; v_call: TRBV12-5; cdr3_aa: CASAQGWRAETQYF; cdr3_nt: TGTGCTAGTGCCCAAGGGTGGAGGGCAGAGACCCAGTACTTC
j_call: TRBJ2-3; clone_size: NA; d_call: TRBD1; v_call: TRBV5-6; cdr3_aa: CASSLFDRATSTDTQYF; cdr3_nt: TGTGCCAGCAGCTTATTCGACAGGGCGACTAGCACAGATACGCAGTATTTT
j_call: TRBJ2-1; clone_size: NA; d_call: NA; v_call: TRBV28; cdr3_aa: CASSPDNEQFF; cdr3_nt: TGTGCCAGCAGCCCCGACAATGAGCAGTTCTTC
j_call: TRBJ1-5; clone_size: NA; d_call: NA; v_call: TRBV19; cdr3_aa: CASRLDYKTYNQPQHF; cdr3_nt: TGTGCCAGCCGATTGGACTACAAAACTTACAATCAGCCCCAGCATTTT
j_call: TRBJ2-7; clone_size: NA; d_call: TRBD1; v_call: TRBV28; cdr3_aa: CASSRSDRGHEQYF; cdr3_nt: TGTGCCAGCAGCCGGTCGGACAGGGGTCACGAGCAGTACTTC
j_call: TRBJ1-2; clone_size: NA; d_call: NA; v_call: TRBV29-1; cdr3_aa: CSVDGDNYGYTF; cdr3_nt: TGCAGCGTTGACGGGGATAACTATGGCTACACCTTC
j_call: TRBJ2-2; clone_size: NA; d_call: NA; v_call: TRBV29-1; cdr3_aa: CSGGNPAGELFF; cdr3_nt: TGCAGCGGCGGGAACCCCGCCGGGGAGCTGTTTTTT
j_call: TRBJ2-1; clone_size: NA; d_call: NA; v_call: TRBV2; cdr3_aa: CASSERGQNYNEQFF; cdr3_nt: TGTGCCAGCAGTGAAAGGGGACAAAACTACAATGAGCAGTTCTTC
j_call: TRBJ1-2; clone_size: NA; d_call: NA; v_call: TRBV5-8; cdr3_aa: CASSFYSQYGYTF; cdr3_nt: TGTGCCAGCAGCTTTTACAGCCAGTATGGCTACACCTTC
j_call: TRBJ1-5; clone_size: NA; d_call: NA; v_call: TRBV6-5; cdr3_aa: CASSYSTASNQPQHF; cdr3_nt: TGTGCCAGCAGTTACTCGACAGCGAGCAATCAGCCCCAGCATTTT
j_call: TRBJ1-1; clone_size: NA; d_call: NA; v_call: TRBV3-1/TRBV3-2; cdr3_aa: CASSQVPVEGEAFF; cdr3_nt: TGTGCCAGCAGCCAAGTCCCCGTAGAGGGTGAAGCTTTCTTT
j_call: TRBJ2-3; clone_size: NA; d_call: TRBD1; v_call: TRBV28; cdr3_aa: CASSFWDRSTDTQYF; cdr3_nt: TGTGCCAGCAGTTTCTGGGACAGGAGCACAGATACGCAGTATTTT
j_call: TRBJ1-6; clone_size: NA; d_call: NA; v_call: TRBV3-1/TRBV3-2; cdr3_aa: CASSNSWGRSPLHF; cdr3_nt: TGTGCCAGCAGCAACTCATGGGGGCGGTCACCCCTCCACTTT
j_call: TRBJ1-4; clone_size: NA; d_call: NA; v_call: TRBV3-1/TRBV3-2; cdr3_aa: CGYATNEKLFF; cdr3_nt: TGCGGGTATGCAACTAATGAAAAACTGTTTTTT
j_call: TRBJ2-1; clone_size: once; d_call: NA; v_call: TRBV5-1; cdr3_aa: CASSFGAYSSYNEQFF; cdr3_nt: TGCGCCAGCAGCTTTGGGGCCTATTCCTCCTACAATGAGCAGTTCTTC
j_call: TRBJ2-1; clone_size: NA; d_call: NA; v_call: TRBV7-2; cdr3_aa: CASSFDGAAYNEQFF; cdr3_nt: TGTGCCAGCAGCTTTGATGGGGCAGCTTACAATGAGCAGTTCTTC
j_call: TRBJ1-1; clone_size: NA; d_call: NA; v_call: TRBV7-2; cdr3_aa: CASSLIVSQNTEAFF; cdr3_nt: TGTGCCAGCAGCTTAATCGTCAGTCAAAACACTGAAGCTTTCTTT
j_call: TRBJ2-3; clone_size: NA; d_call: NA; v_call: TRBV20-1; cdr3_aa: CSARLHTQYF; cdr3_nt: TGCAGTGCTAGACTACATACGCAGTATTTT
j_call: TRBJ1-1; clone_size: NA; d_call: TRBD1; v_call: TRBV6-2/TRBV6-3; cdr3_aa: CASSNPFRQGSGNTEAFF; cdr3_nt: TGTGCCAGCAGTAACCCCTTTCGACAGGGATCAGGGAACACTGAAGCTTTCTTT
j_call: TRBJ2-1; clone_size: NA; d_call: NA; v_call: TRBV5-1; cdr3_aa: CASSLSGVDYNEQFF; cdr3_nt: TGCGCCAGCAGCTTGTCAGGGGTTGACTACAATGAGCAGTTCTTC
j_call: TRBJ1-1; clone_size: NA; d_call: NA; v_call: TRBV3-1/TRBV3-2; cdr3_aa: CASSQRGGVNTEAFF; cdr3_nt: TGTGCCAGCAGCCAACGGGGAGGTGTGAACACTGAAGCTTTCTTT
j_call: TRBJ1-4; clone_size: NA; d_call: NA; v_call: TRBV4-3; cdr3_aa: CASSQDIGVLNEKLFF; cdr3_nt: TGCGCCAGCAGCCAAGATATCGGAGTACTTAATGAAAAACTGTTTTTT
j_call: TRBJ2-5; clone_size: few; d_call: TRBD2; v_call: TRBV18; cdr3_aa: CASSPNRGDETQYF; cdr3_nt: TGTGCCAGCTCACCAAATCGGGGGGACGAGACCCAGTACTTC
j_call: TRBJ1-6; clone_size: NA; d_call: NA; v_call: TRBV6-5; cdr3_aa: CASSQLEAVGSPLHF; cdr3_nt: TGTGCCAGCAGTCAGCTGGAGGCAGTTGGTTCACCCCTCCACTTT